A selection of T cell receptor beta chains follows, all from one sample in a study of blood T cell repertoires in COVID-19. The table came from immunoSEQ multiplex PCR; TCRdb's copy has only in-frame clones and leaves some out. The sample carries a few hundred thousand clones, roughly 84% recorded once. Sample: peripheral blood. These receptors all come from a human donor with COVID-19, enrolled during active disease. The donor label of this sample is uncertain. CDR3s include the opening cysteine and the closing phenylalanine or tryptophan. Fields, in order: clone size, D gene, V gene, J gene, CDR3 protein, CDR3 DNA. The D gene is left open where the match is weak. Rows give clone size only sometimes, using once, few, many, or a class for an expanded clone.

abundance: NA; d_gene: NA; v_gene: TRBV28; j_gene: TRBJ1-1; CDR3aa: CASTLSLSYLNTEAFF; CDR3nt: TGTGCCAGCACCCTTAGCCTGTCCTATTTGAACACTGAAGCTTTCTTT
abundance: NA; d_gene: NA; v_gene: TRBV11-2; j_gene: TRBJ2-7; CDR3aa: CASSPAGNEQYF; CDR3nt: TGTGCCAGCAGCCCCGCGGGGAACGAGCAGTACTTC
abundance: NA; d_gene: NA; v_gene: TRBV28; j_gene: TRBJ1-5; CDR3aa: CAATEGNQPQHF; CDR3nt: TGTGCCGCGACGGAGGGCAATCAGCCCCAGCATTTT
abundance: NA; d_gene: TRBD1; v_gene: TRBV7-3; j_gene: TRBJ2-1; CDR3aa: CASSAWTGRDANEQFF; CDR3nt: TGTGCCAGCAGCGCCTGGACAGGGAGAGATGCCAATGAGCAGTTCTTC
abundance: NA; d_gene: TRBD2; v_gene: TRBV28; j_gene: TRBJ2-7; CDR3aa: CASGLAGAQSFYEQYF; CDR3nt: TGTGCCAGCGGACTAGCGGGAGCCCAAAGTTTTTACGAGCAGTACTTC
abundance: NA; d_gene: TRBD1; v_gene: TRBV5-4; j_gene: TRBJ1-4; CDR3aa: CASSPAGGRGEKLFF; CDR3nt: TGTGCCAGCAGCCCAGCAGGGGGGCGAGGGGAAAAACTGTTTTTT
abundance: NA; d_gene: NA; v_gene: TRBV7-2; j_gene: TRBJ2-4; CDR3aa: CASSPRQAKNIQYF; CDR3nt: TGTGCCAGCAGCCCCAGGCAGGCCAAAAACATTCAGTACTTC
abundance: NA; d_gene: TRBD1; v_gene: TRBV3-1/TRBV3-2; j_gene: TRBJ2-5; CDR3aa: CASSQPGQEETQYF; CDR3nt: TGTGCCAGCAGCCAACCAGGACAGGAAGAGACCCAGTACTTC
abundance: NA; d_gene: NA; v_gene: TRBV12-3/TRBV12-4; j_gene: TRBJ2-2; CDR3aa: CASSPLGELFF; CDR3nt: TGTGCCAGCAGCCCCCTAGGGGAGCTGTTTTTT
abundance: NA; d_gene: NA; v_gene: TRBV9; j_gene: TRBJ1-3; CDR3aa: CASGFRGEGNTIYF; CDR3nt: TGTGCCAGCGGGTTTCGGGGGGAAGGAAACACCATATATTTT
abundance: NA; d_gene: TRBD2; v_gene: TRBV3-1/TRBV3-2; j_gene: TRBJ2-3; CDR3aa: CASSPWPAGLTDTQYF; CDR3nt: TGTGCCAGCAGCCCCTGGCCAGCGGGGCTCACAGATACGCAGTATTTT
abundance: NA; d_gene: TRBD2; v_gene: TRBV6-4; j_gene: TRBJ2-3; CDR3aa: CASSDSGLSTDTQYF; CDR3nt: TGTGCCAGCAGTGACTCGGGACTAAGCACAGATACGCAGTATTTT
abundance: NA; d_gene: NA; v_gene: TRBV19; j_gene: TRBJ1-6; CDR3aa: CASTPRVENSPLHF; CDR3nt: TGTGCCAGTACCCCGCGTGTGGAGAATTCACCCCTCCACTTT
abundance: once; d_gene: NA; v_gene: TRBV5-1; j_gene: TRBJ1-1; CDR3aa: CASKSNTEAFF; CDR3nt: TGCGCCAGCAAATCTAACACTGAAGCTTTCTTT